Following are 2 T cell receptor beta chains from one sample sequenced in a study of tumor-infiltrating lymphocytes in primary liver carcinoma. TCR beta cDNA was reverse-transcribed from around 0.55 ug of total RNA. The reaction used a constant-region primer and ProtoScript II reverse transcriptase. TCR beta libraries came from three nested multiplex PCR rounds using slightly modified ARM-PCR. Forward primers for TRBV1-TRBV30 and a C-beta reverse primer served the first two PCR rounds, at 10 cycles each. One entry per CDR3 protein, called by TCRdb with MiXCR from the multiplex PCR reads. The data contain fewer than 400,000 distinct CDR3 sequences, 65% of them singletons. The researchers obtained blood RNA from unsorted whole blood and also extracted germline DNA. Sequenced sample: peripheral blood. The receptors derive from a man in his forties with primary liver carcinoma and hepatitis B virus infection.

This sequence joins TRBV4-2 and TRBJ2-2; perhaps TRBD1 as D (5 bases). The CDR3 length is 14 residues. Germline CDR1 and CDR2: LGHNA and YNFKEQ. Trimming left V 7 bases short and J 0 bases short, with 9 bases between. The CDR3 DNA follows: TGTGCCAGCAACCAGGGAACGAACACCGGGGAGCTGTTTTTT. It specifies CASNQGTNTGELFF.

Remarks on this clonotype: This may come from a read error, since a much larger clone is one base off. The chain joins TRBV10-3 to TRBJ2-7; the D gene is possibly TRBD2 (5 bases). This CDR3 region has 13 residues. Per germline, CDR1 ENHRY and CDR2 SYGVKD. The CDR3: CATSGVGRAEQYF. The DNA for the CDR3 is TGTGCCACCAGTGGGGTAGGGCGGGCCGAGCAGTACTTC.